Shown below are 7 T cell receptor beta chains from a single sample sequenced in a study of blood T cell repertoires in COVID-19. Data came from immunoSEQ multiplex PCR; TCRdb stores just in-frame clones and leaves some out. Of about 160,000 clones in the sample, about 87% were seen once. The sequenced material came from peripheral blood. Every receptor here comes from a woman in her 70s with COVID-19, enrolled during active disease.

In this sample, this clone turned up once. The chain employs TRBV5-4 and TRBJ1-1; D may be TRBD1 (6 bases). The V and J ends lost 0 bases and 6 bases respectively, with 18 bases between them. Germline V lookup: CDR1 SGHNT, CDR2 YYREEE (reference sequence). CDR3 length equals 16 residues. The CDR3 protein is CASSLGGGGRSAEAFF. The DNA for the CDR3 is TGTGCCAGCAGCTTGGGGGGAGGGGGGCGGTCGGCTGAAGCTTTCTTT.

V usage is TRBV6-5 and J usage is TRBJ1-1; D perhaps matches TRBD1 (6 bases). Germline lookup yields CDR1 MNHEY and CDR2 SVGAGI. CDR3 length equals 16 residues. V dropped 4 bases and J dropped 4 bases, with 19 bases sitting between them. CDR3 protein: CASSSPRKGGGTEAFF. DNA of the CDR3: TGTGCCAGCAGTTCTCCCCGTAAAGGGGGGGGCACTGAAGCTTTCTTT.

V is TRBV12-3 or TRBV12-4 and J is TRBJ1-2, with D maybe TRBD1 (6 bases). The CDR3 is 13 residues long. The V gene lost 6 bases and the J gene lost 8 bases, with 16 bases spanning the gap. The CDR3 region is CASRQGMTMGYTF. The CDR3 coding sequence is TGTGCCAGCAGGCAGGGGATGACAATGGGCTACACCTTC.

J is TRBJ2-4 and V is TRBV5-8; TRBD2 is a possible D gene (7 bases). V lost 4 bases, J lost 0 bases, and 17 bases lay in between. The CDR3 contains 17 residues. CDR1 and CDR2 (germline): SGHTS, YDEGEE. CDR3 sequence: CASSGGAGTLAKNIQYF. The CDR3 bases are TGTGCCAGCAGCGGGGGGGCAGGTACGCTAGCCAAAAACATTCAGTACTTC. Full variable domain (rest looked up from reference TRBV5-8 and TRBJ2-4): EAGVTQSPTHLIKTRGQQATLRCSPISGHTSVYWYQQALGLGLQFLLWYDEGEERNRGNFPPRFSGRQFPNYSSELNVNALELEDSALYLCASSGGAGTLAKNIQYFGAGTRLSVL.

This clone showed up just once. The chain's CDR3 is CASSQGNRIYGYTF. CDR3 nucleotides: TGTGCCAGCAGCCAAGGGAACAGGATCTATGGCTACACCTTC. V and J are TRBV3-1 (or the pseudogene TRBV3-2) and TRBJ1-2; tentative D call: TRBD1 (5 bases). Germline lookup yields CDR1 LGHDT and CDR2 YNNKEL (reference sequence). This CDR3 is built from 14 residues. V lost 1 base to trimming and J lost 4 bases, with 10 bases between them.

The J gene is TRBJ2-2, the V gene TRBV1; TRBD2, the table's D call, was not compared with the DNA. TRBV1 is given as a pseudogene. The CDR3 sequence is 19 residues long. The CDR3: CTSSQEVERGATNTGELFF. CDR3 sequence (DNA): TGCACCAGCAGCCAAGAAGTAGAGCGGGGGGCCACGAACACCGGGGAGCTGTTTTTT.

This chain links TRBV5-8 with TRBJ1-1; perhaps TRBD1 as D (5 bases). The CDR3 consists of 13 residues. V was cut by 6 bases and J by 5 bases, with 14 bases left in between. Germline CDR1 reads SGHTS; CDR2 reads YDEGEE. The CDR3 nucleotides are TGTGCCAGCATCACTCGGGGGGGGACTGAAGCTTTCTTT. Translating gives CASITRGGTEAFF.